This entry is about one T cell receptor beta chain. PCR involved 60 Vbeta and 13 Jbeta primers. TCRdb keeps only in-frame clones here, not all; method: immunoSEQ multiplex PCR. Of over 75,000 clones in the sample, roughly four fifths were seen once. This sample is part of a study of cytomegalovirus exposure and HLA in healthy donors. J gave up 6 bases and V 6 bases, and 5 bases lay outside the gene matches. CDR1 is LNHDA and CDR2 is SQIVND in the germline V gene (reference sequence). This CDR3 region has 15 residues. The clonotype originates from a man between 25 and 39 years old in good health and CMV-seropositive. This chain connects TRBV19 to TRBJ2-3, with 14 bases lining up with TRBD2. The sample comprised PBMCs. The CDR3 region is CASRTTSGRADTQYF. In DNA, the CDR3 is TGTGCCAGTAGGACGACTAGCGGGAGGGCCGATACGCAGTATTTT.